These 17 T cell receptor beta chains were all obtained from the same sample, sequenced in a study of blood T cells in healthy people across ages. With a J-beta primer mix and a sample-barcoded 5' primer, a second PCR ran about 7 to 12 cycles. Each CDR3 protein is one row after TCRdb ran MiXCR on the 5' RACE reads. Of hundreds of thousands of distinct CDR3 sequences in the sample, 20% to 25% were seen once. The sample consisted of blood. These receptors were taken from a man between 65 and 85 years old in good health.

The chain combines TRBV7-2 with TRBJ1-1; possibly TRBD1 for D (5 bases). From germline, CDR1 is SGHTA and CDR2 FQGNSA. The CDR3 is made up of 15 amino acids. Trimming stripped 4 bases from V and 1 base from J, with 13 bases between. The CDR3 spells CASSSQLGQNTEAFF. Here the CDR3 DNA reads TGTGCCAGCAGCTCGCAACTCGGACAGAACACTGAAGCTTTCTTT.

This clonotype showed up many times. This chain uses TRBV28 with TRBJ2-5; D is ambiguous. V was pared by 4 bases and J by 6 bases, with 3 bases between. CDR1 and CDR2 from the germline V gene are MDHEN and SYDVKM. The CDR3 totals 10 residues. The chain's CDR3 is CASSYQTQYF. For the CDR3, the DNA is TGTGCCAGCAGTTATCAGACCCAGTACTTC.

The rearrangement links TRBV29-1 to TRBJ2-5; D is perhaps TRBD1 (6 bases). The DNA end is more similar to TRBJ2-1, so the J call may be wrong. The CDR3 has 13 residues. The germline gives CDR1 SQVTM, CDR2 ANQGSEA. The CDR3 nucleotides read TGCAGCGTTGATCCAACAGGGATAAATGAGCAGTTCTTC. Translation: CSVDPTGINEQFF.

The chain recombines TRBV4-1 with TRBJ2-3; D is undetermined. V was trimmed by 4 bases and J by 0 bases, leaving 11 bases between them. Germline CDR1 reads MGHRA; CDR2 reads YSYEKL. The CDR3 extends over 15 amino acids. The CDR3, as DNA: TGCGCCAGCAGCCCCCAGTTTTCTAGCACAGATACGCAGTATTTT. This sequence encodes CASSPQFSSTDTQYF.

This clonotype has only one observation. The rearrangement uses TRBV6-6 and TRBJ1-1, with TRBD1 matching 10 bases. The CDR3 sequence is 14 residues long. CDR1 MNHNY and CDR2 SVGAGI come from the germline V gene (reference sequence). The ends lost 7 bases at V and 3 bases at J; junction bases unmatched: 5. The CDR3 sequence is CASIDRGPYTEAFF. As DNA, the CDR3 is TGTGCCAGCATTGACAGGGGGCCCTACACTGAAGCTTTCTTT.

This clonotype was found many times. DNA of the CDR3: TGTGCCAGCAGCTCTTCAACTCTAAAGACCCAGTACTTC. It translates to CASSSSTLKTQYF. The chain carries TRBV5-6 and TRBJ2-5; D not resolved. The CDR3 consists of 13 residues. The ends were cut back, 3 bases at V and 6 bases at J, with 12 bases in the middle. Germline V CDR1 and CDR2: SGHDT, YYEEEE.

This clonotype was seen more than once but under ten times. The V call is TRBV12-3 or TRBV12-4, the J call TRBJ2-7; 9 bases align to TRBD2. Losses at the gene ends were 6 bases for V and 6 bases for J; bases not matched to a gene: 6. The CDR3 covers 13 residues. The CDR3 sequence: CASRVAGEFEQYF. CDR3 DNA sequence: TGTGCCAGCAGGGTAGCGGGAGAATTCGAGCAGTACTTC.

This clonotype was seen more than once but under ten times. The chain carries TRBV5-6 and TRBJ2-5; D gene unclear. The J call may be in error: the DNA end matches TRBJ2-1 better. This CDR3 comprises 11 residues. The germline gives CDR1 SGHDT, CDR2 YYEEEE. CDR3 residues: CASRSWDEQFF. CDR3 nucleotides: TGTGCCAGCAGATCGTGGGATGAGCAGTTCTTC.

There are a few counts of this clonotype. The V call is TRBV6-5, the J call TRBJ2-3; 7 bases are a match to TRBD2. Germline-derived CDR1 and CDR2 are MNHEY and SVGAGI. This CDR3 is 15 amino acids long. With 2 bases clipped from V and 8 bases from J, the junction kept 10 bases outside the gene matches. The CDR3 spells CASSYGTTGAGTQYF. DNA of the CDR3: TGTGCCAGCAGTTACGGGACTACTGGGGCTGGTACGCAGTATTTT.

This chain joins TRBV14 and TRBJ2-1, with 12 bases aligning to TRBD2. Trimming at V came to 1 base and at J to 1 base, leaving 14 bases not matched to a gene. The CDR3 covers 21 residues. The V gene's germline CDR1 is SGHDN and CDR2 FVKESK. CDR3 in amino acids: CASSQARVASSGRASYNEQFF. The CDR3 region has the DNA TGTGCCAGCAGCCAAGCGCGGGTAGCCTCTAGCGGGAGGGCGTCCTACAATGAGCAGTTCTTC.

This clonotype came up a few times. The V gene is TRBV6-5, the J gene TRBJ1-6; TRBD1 matches at 10 bases. Germline V gives CDR1 MNHEY, CDR2 SVGAGI. There are 15 residues in the CDR3. The trim removed 2 bases at V and 10 bases at J, leaving 5 bases unmatched. CDR3 coding DNA: TGTGCCAGCAGTTACCTTGGGACAGGGGTCTCACCCCTCCACTTT. It specifies CASSYLGTGVSPLHF.

This clonotype appeared many times. This chain joins TRBV14 and TRBJ2-7; D is unresolved. V was cut by 0 bases and J by 3 bases, with 0 bases left in between. From germline, CDR1 is SGHDN and CDR2 FVKESK. This CDR3 comprises 11 residues. The CDR3 region has the DNA TGTGCCAGCAGCCAAGACTACGAGCAGTACTTC. This gives the protein CASSQDYEQYF.

The sample holds many counts of this clonotype. The chain employs TRBV6-1 and TRBJ2-7, with a tentative D call TRBD1 (6 bases). Germline CDR1 MNHNS, CDR2 SASEGT. Trimming stripped 5 bases from V and 3 bases from J, with 8 bases between. The CDR3 has 12 amino acids. CDR3 in amino acids: CASSKQGYEQYF. The CDR3 nucleotides read TGTGCCAGCAGTAAACAGGGCTACGAGCAGTACTTC.

This clonotype was detected only a few times. The chain employs TRBV29-1 and TRBJ2-3; 7 nucleotides line up with TRBD2. The CDR3 spans 12 residues. J gave up 4 bases and V 6 bases, and 4 bases lay outside the gene matches. Looked up from germline, CDR1 is SQVTM and CDR2 is ANQGSEA. In nucleotides, the CDR3 is TGCAGCGTCGGTGGACTAGCAGATACGCAGTATTTT. The encoded protein is CSVGGLADTQYF.

Worth noting for this clonotype: One junction end does not reproduce the germline sequence, and a read error may be involved. The chain employs TRBV5-5 and TRBJ2-5, with 9 bases that match TRBD2. CDR1 SGHKS and CDR2 YYEKEE come from the germline V gene (reference sequence). This CDR3 contains 19 residues. As DNA, the CDR3 is TGTGCTAGCAGCTTGGATCCTAGCGGGACGAGTATGGCAAGAGAGACCCAGTACTTC. Amino acid sequence: CASSLDPSGTSMARETQYF.

The chain recombines TRBV2 with TRBJ2-2; possibly TRBD1 for D (6 bases). V shed 11 bases and J shed 7 bases, with 17 bases lying between them. The CDR3 totals 13 residues. CDR1 SNHLY and CDR2 FYNNEI come from the germline V gene. This CDR3 is CAGSLTGNGELFF. CDR3 in DNA: TGTGCCGGCTCCCTTACAGGGAACGGGGAGCTGTTTTTT.

This chain links TRBV5-1 with TRBJ2-5, with 9 bases aligning to TRBD2. The J call may be incorrect, as the DNA end agrees better with TRBJ2-7. The CDR3 has 16 amino acids. Germline V gene data show CDR1 as SGHRS and CDR2 as YFSETQ. The DNA for the CDR3 is TGCGCCAGCAGCTTGGGTGGCGGGAGGGCCATCGACGAGCAGTACTTC. Its protein product is CASSLGGGRAIDEQYF.